The sample holds a few counts of the clone carrying this TCR beta chain. A second roughly 6 to 12 cycle PCR used barcoded and J-beta primers. TCRdb re-called the 5' RACE reads through MiXCR, storing one row per CDR3 protein. The top ten clones hold 3% to 4% of a sample with roughly 680,000 distinct CDR3 sequences, roughly 21% of them seen once. The data stem from a study of blood T cells in healthy people across ages. CDR3 length equals 12 residues. Trimming removed 4 bases from V and 3 bases from J, with 7 bases in between. CDR1 is SGHTA, CDR2 FQGNSA, per germline. Sequenced material: blood. The chain is built from TRBV7-2 and TRBJ2-7; a weak D match, TRBD1 (5 bases). The sequence was collected from a man aged 65-85 years in good health. DNA of the CDR3: TGTGCCAGCAGCTGGGGCCGCTACGAGCAGTACTTC. Protein sequence: CASSWGRYEQYF.